A single sample is the source of the 13 T cell receptor beta chains below, sequenced in a study of T cell responses to AZD1222 COVID-19 vaccine. Sequenced by immunoSEQ multiplex PCR; TCRdb stores in-frame clones only, minus some. The sample lists 65,000 to 85,000 clones, 85% occurring once. Sequencing used peripheral blood, obtained on day 0 of AZD1222 vaccination. All receptors come from an adult in good health.

V is TRBV19 and J is TRBJ1-2; D gene ambiguous. The V and J ends lost 6 bases and 0 bases respectively, with 11 bases between them. The CDR3 totals 14 residues. Germline assignment: CDR1 LNHDA and CDR2 SQIVND (reference sequence). In DNA form, the CDR3 reads TGTGCCAGTAGGGGGTTGAGCACTAACTATGGCTACACCTTC. Encoded protein: CASRGLSTNYGYTF.

A few counts support this clone. The CDR3 coding sequence is TGTGCCAGCAGCTGGACAGGGATCCAAGAGACCCAGTACTTC. This codes for CASSWTGIQETQYF. This chain links TRBV7-2 with TRBJ2-5; TRBD1 matches at 8 bases. The CDR3 runs to 14 residues. Germline V lookup: CDR1 SGHTA, CDR2 FQGNSA. Germline trimming cut 4 bases from V and 1 base from J; bases unmatched to any gene: 2.

This chain joins TRBV7-3 and TRBJ1-1; the D gene is possibly TRBD1 (6 bases). Trimming removed 6 bases from V and 4 bases from J, with 18 bases in between. In germline, CDR1 is SGHTA, CDR2 FQGTGA. The CDR3 is made up of 15 amino acids. The CDR3 loop reads CASSNLIQGTTEAFF. CDR3 in DNA: TGTGCCAGCAGTAATCTTATCCAGGGGACCACTGAAGCTTTCTTT.

The genes are TRBV29-1 and TRBJ1-1; perhaps TRBD1 as D (5 bases). CDR3 size: 13 residues. Germline lookup yields CDR1 SQVTM and CDR2 ANQGSEA. Trimming removed 3 bases from V and 4 bases from J, with 12 bases in between. Here the CDR3 reads CSVERDLGTEAFF. The CDR3 DNA reads TGCAGCGTTGAGCGGGACCTGGGCACTGAAGCTTTCTTT.

J is TRBJ1-3 and V is TRBV6-1; D gene unclear. CDR3 length: 13 residues. Germline lookup yields CDR1 MNHNS and CDR2 SASEGT. With 1 base removed from V and 8 bases from J, the gap between germline ends came to 9 bases. The CDR3 DNA follows: TGTGCCAGCAGTGAAGGAGAGAGATACACCATATATTTT. It encodes CASSEGERYTIYF.

Here the CDR3 reads CSVTLYQETQYF. The CDR3 DNA sequence: TGCAGCGTGACACTTTACCAAGAGACCCAGTACTTC. The chain employs TRBV29-1 and TRBJ2-5; D unresolved. There are 12 residues in the CDR3. Germline CDR1 SQVTM, CDR2 ANQGSEA. Trimming removed 6 bases at V and 0 bases at J, with 8 bases between.

The chain links TRBV6-1 to TRBJ1-1; D is unclear. This CDR3 has 14 residues. CDR1 and CDR2 (germline): MNHNS, SASEGT. V was clipped by 3 bases and J by 4 bases, with 12 bases between them. CDR3 in DNA: TGTGCCAGCAGTGATGGCATCGTCAGCACTGAAGCTTTCTTT. Encoded protein: CASSDGIVSTEAFF.

J is TRBJ1-2 and V is TRBV12-3 or TRBV12-4, with D maybe TRBD1 (5 bases). The length of the CDR3 is 13 residues. Trimming left V 6 bases short and J 4 bases short, with 12 bases between. CDR3 nucleotide sequence: TGTGCCAGCAGCCTGACAGATCTCTATGGCTACACCTTC. It translates to CASSLTDLYGYTF.

The chain links TRBV28 to TRBJ2-7; the match to TRBD1 covers 7 bases. Trimming took 4 bases from V and 4 from J; bases not matched to a gene: 7. The CDR3 is made up of 14 amino acids. Germline CDR1 MDHEN, CDR2 SYDVKM. CDR3 coding DNA: TGTGCCAGCAGTTATCCGGGACAGAGTTACGAGCAGTACTTC. The encoded protein is CASSYPGQSYEQYF.

V is TRBV25-1 and J is TRBJ1-4; TRBD1 matches 7 bases. The V gene end was trimmed by 3 bases and the J gene end by 5 bases; junction bases not matched to a gene: 3. There are 14 residues in the CDR3. The V gene's germline CDR1 is MGHDK and CDR2 SYGVNS. The CDR3 DNA sequence: TGTGCCAGCAGTGATCCGGGACAGAATGAAAAACTGTTTTTT. Translating gives CASSDPGQNEKLFF.

The rearrangement links TRBV21-1 to TRBJ1-4. TRBV21-1 is shown as a pseudogene. The CDR3 spans 12 residues. The CDR3 coding sequence is TGTGCCAGCAGCAAAGTTTGCGAAAAACTGTTTTTT. This gives the protein CASSKVCEKLFF.

The chain combines TRBV25-1 with TRBJ2-1; 7 bases are a match to TRBD2. Unmatched junction bases numbered 9, after V lost 0 bases and J lost 7 bases. Germline V gives CDR1 MGHDK, CDR2 SYGVNS. The CDR3 has 16 residues. The CDR3 protein is CASSEYGHWEGNEQFF. The CDR3 DNA reads TGTGCCAGCAGTGAATACGGACACTGGGAGGGTAATGAGCAGTTCTTC.

This clone was observed a single time. J is TRBJ2-1 and V is TRBV19; 8 bases line up with TRBD2. The CDR3 covers 18 residues. V was clipped by 9 bases and J by 3 bases; unmatched bases: 19. Germline loops: CDR1 LNHDA, CDR2 SQIVND (reference sequence). The CDR3 spells CASAPPRAAGGYYNEQFF. For the CDR3, the DNA is TGTGCCAGCGCACCCCCCCGGGCGGCGGGGGGCTACTACAATGAGCAGTTCTTC. Full variable domain (missing parts from reference TRBV19 and TRBJ2-1): DGGITQSPKYLFRKEGQNVTLSCEQNLNHDAMYWYRQDPGQGLRLIYYSQIVNDFQKGDIAEGYSVSREKKESFPLTVTSAQKNPTAFYLCASAPPRAAGGYYNEQFFGPGTRLTVL.